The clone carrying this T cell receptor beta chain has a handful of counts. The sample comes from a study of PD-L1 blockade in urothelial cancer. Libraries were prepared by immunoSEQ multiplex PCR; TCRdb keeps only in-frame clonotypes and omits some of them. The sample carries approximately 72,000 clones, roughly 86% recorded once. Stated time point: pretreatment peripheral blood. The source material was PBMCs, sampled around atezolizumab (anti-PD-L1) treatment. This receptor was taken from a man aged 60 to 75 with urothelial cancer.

Written as DNA, the CDR3 is TGTGCCAGTAGTGGGGGACAGGGGCACTATGGCTACACCTTC. It translates to CASSGGQGHYGYTF. J is TRBJ1-2 and V is TRBV19; TRBD1 aligns across 10 bases. V lost 5 bases to trimming and J lost 3 bases; unmatched junction nucleotides: 3. Germline V CDR1 and CDR2: LNHDA, SQIVND (reference sequence). The CDR3 has 14 amino acids.